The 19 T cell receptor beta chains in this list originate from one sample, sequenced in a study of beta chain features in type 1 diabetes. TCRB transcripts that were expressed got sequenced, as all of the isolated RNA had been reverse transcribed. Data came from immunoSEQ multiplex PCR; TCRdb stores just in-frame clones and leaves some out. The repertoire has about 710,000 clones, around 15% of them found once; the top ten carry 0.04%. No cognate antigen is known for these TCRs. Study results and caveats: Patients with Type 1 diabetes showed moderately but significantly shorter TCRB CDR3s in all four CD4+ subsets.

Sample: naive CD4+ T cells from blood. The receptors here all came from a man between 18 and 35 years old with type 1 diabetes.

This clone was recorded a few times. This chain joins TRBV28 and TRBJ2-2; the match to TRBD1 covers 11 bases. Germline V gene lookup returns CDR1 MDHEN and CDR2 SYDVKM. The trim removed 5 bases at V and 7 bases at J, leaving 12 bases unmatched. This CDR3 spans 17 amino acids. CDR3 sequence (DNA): TGTGCCAGCAGTCTGGAGGACAGGGGGCACGTAAGCGGGGAGCTGTTTTTT. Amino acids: CASSLEDRGHVSGELFF.

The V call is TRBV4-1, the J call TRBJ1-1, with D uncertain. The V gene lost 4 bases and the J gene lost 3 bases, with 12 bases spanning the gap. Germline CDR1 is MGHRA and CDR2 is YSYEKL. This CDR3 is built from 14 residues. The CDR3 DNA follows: TGCGCCAGCAGCCGCCTCTCTAGGGACACTGAAGCTTTCTTT. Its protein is CASSRLSRDTEAFF.

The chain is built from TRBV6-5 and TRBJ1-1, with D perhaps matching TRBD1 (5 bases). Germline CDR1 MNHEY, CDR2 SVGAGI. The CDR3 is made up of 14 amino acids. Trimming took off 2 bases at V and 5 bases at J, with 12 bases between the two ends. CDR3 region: CASSYVRWGTEAFF. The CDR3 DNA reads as TGTGCCAGCAGTTACGTTCGGTGGGGGACTGAAGCTTTCTTT.

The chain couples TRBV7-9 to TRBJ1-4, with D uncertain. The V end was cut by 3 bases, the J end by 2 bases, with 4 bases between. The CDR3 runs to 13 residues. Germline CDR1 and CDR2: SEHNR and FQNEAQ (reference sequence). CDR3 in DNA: TGTGCCAGCAGCTTCGGTACTAATGAAAAACTGTTTTTT. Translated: CASSFGTNEKLFF.

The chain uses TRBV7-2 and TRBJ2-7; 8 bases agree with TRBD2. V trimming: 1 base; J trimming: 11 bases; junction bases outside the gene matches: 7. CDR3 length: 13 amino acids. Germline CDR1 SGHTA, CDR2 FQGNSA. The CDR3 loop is CASSLVSGGIKYF. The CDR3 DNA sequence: TGTGCCAGCAGCTTAGTTTCGGGAGGGATTAAGTACTTC.

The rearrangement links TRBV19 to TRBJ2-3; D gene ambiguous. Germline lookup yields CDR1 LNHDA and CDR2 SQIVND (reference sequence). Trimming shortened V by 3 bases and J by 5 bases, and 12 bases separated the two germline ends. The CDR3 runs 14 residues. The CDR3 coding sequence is TGTGCCAGTAGTATCGAAGGTCGCGGAGATACGCAGTATTTT. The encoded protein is CASSIEGRGDTQYF.

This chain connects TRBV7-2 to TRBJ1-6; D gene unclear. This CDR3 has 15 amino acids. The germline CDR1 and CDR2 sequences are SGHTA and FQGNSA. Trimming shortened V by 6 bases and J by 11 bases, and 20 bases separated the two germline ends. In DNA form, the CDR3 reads TGTGCCAGCAGTCCCCGTGACAAAGGTCGGGCACCCCTCCACTTT. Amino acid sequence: CASSPRDKGRAPLHF.

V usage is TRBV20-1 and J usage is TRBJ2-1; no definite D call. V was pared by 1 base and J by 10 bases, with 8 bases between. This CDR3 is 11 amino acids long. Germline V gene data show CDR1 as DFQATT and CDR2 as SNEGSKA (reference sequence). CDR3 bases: TGCAGTGCTAGAGGCCGAATGGAGCAGTTCTTC. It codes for CSARGRMEQFF.

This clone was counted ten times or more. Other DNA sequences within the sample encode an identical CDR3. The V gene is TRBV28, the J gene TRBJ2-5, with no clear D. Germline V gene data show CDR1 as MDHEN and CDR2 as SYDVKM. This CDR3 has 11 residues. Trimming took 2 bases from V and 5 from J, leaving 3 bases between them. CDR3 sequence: CASSLRETQYF. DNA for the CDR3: TGTGCCAGCAGTTTAAGGGAGACCCAGTACTTC.

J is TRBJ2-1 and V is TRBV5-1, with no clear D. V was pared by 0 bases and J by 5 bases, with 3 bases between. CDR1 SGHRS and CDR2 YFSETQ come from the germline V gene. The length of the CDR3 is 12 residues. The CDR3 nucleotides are TGCGCCAGCAGCTTGGGGAACAATGAGCAGTTCTTC. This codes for CASSLGNNEQFF. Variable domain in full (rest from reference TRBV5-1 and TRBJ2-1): KAGVTQTPRYLIKTRGQQVTLSCSPISGHRSVSWYQQTPGQGLQFLFEYFSETQRNKGNFPGRFSGRQFSNSRSEMNVSTLELGDSALYLCASSLGNNEQFFGPGTRLTVL.

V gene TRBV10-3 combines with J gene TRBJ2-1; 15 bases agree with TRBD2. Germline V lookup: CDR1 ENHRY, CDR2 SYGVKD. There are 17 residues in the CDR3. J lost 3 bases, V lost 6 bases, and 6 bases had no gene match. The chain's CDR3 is CAIRGPGLAGGYNEQFF. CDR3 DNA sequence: TGTGCCATCAGGGGCCCGGGACTAGCGGGAGGCTACAATGAGCAGTTCTTC.

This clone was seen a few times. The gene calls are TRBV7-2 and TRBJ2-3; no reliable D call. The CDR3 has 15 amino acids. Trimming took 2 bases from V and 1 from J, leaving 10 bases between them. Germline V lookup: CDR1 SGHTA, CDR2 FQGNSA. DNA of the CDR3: TGTGCCAGCAGCTTAACCTATTTGCGCACAGATACGCAGTATTTT. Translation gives CASSLTYLRTDTQYF.

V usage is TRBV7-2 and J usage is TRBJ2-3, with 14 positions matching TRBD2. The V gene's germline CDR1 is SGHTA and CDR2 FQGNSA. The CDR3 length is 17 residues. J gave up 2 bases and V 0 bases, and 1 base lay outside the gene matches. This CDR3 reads CASSLAGLAGVTDTQYF. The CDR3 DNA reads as TGTGCCAGCAGCTTAGCGGGACTAGCGGGAGTCACAGATACGCAGTATTTT.

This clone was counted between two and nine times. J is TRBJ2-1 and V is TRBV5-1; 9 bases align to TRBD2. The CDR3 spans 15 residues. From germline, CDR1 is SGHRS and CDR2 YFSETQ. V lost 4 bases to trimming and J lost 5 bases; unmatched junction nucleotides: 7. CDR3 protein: CASSTSSGVNNEQFF. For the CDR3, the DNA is TGCGCCAGCAGCACCTCTAGCGGGGTAAACAATGAGCAGTTCTTC.

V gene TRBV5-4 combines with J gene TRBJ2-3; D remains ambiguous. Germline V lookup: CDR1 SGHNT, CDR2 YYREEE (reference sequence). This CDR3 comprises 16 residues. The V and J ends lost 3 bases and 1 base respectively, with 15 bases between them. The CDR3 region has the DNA TGTGCCAGCAGCTCGGCTGCTAAAGACGGCACAGATACGCAGTATTTT. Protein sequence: CASSSAAKDGTDTQYF.

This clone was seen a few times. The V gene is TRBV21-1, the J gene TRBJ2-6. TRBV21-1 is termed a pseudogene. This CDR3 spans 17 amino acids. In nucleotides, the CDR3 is TGTGCCAGCAGCAAGGGGACCTTATTCTCTGGGGCCAACGTCCTGACTTTC. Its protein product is CASSKGTLFSGANVLTF.

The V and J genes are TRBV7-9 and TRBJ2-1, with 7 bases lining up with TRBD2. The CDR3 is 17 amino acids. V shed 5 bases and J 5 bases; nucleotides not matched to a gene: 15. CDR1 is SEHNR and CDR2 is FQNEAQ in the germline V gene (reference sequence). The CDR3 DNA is TGTGCCAGCAGCGCCAACCTACTAGCGCTGATCCACAATGAGCAGTTCTTC. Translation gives CASSANLLALIHNEQFF.

Here the CDR3 reads CASVTGGGYEQYF. The DNA for the CDR3 is TGTGCCAGTGTCACAGGGGGCGGCTACGAGCAGTACTTC. This chain links TRBV7-8 with TRBJ2-7; 9 nucleotides match TRBD1. CDR1 SGHVS and CDR2 FQNEAQ come from the germline V gene. The CDR3 length is 13 residues. After removal of 9 bases from V and 3 bases from J, the junction contained 6 bases not matched to a gene.

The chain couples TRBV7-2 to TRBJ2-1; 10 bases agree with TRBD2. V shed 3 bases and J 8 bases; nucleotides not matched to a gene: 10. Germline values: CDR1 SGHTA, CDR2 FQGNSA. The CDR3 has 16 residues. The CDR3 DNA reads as TGTGCCAGCAGCTTGGCCAGCGGGAGGGCCGGGGATGAGCAGTTCTTC. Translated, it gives CASSLASGRAGDEQFF.